These 12 T cell receptor beta chains came from one sample sequenced in a study of identical twins. TCRdb called the 5' RACE reads again in MiXCR, with one record for every CDR3 protein. The sample comprises 500,000 to 600,000 distinct CDR3 sequences, 20% to 25% of which are singletons, and around 0.9% rests with the top ten. The same sample was also studied in work on T cells expressing NK-cell markers.

Material for sequencing was CD4+ T cells sorted from blood. The receptors were sampled from a woman under 30 in good health.

This chain uses TRBV11-2 with TRBJ2-7, with TRBD2 matching 8 bases. Germline assignment: CDR1 SGHAT and CDR2 FQNNGV. This CDR3 is built from 17 residues. V trimming: 4 bases; J trimming: 3 bases; junction bases outside the gene matches: 14. CDR3 bases: TGTGCCAGCAGCTCAACGCGGGGGGATCTTTTTGTCTACGAGCAGTACTTC. Encoded protein: CASSSTRGDLFVYEQYF.

This clonotype was detected many times. The CDR3 DNA reads TGTGCCAGCAGTCTTCGTACAGGGGGGAACACTGAAGCTTTCTTT. Translating gives CASSLRTGGNTEAFF. The chain links TRBV12-3 or TRBV12-4 to TRBJ1-1, with 8 positions matching TRBD1. With 5 bases clipped from V and 1 base from J, the junction kept 6 bases outside the gene matches. The CDR3 is 15 amino acids.

This clonotype is a singleton in its sample. This sequence joins TRBV11-3 and TRBJ2-7; 10 bases are shared with TRBD1. V was clipped by 5 bases and J by 3 bases; unmatched bases: 13. CDR1 and CDR2 from the germline V gene are SGHNT and YENEEA. The CDR3 has 17 amino acids. Written as DNA, the CDR3 is TGTGCCAGCAGCCCGGGACAGGGGTCTCCTGATTACTACGAGCAGTACTTC. It yields the protein CASSPGQGSPDYYEQYF.

V is TRBV20-1 and J is TRBJ2-5, with D possibly TRBD2 on 5 matching bases. Trimming left V 3 bases short and J 10 bases short, with 12 bases between. The CDR3 contains 11 residues. Germline-derived CDR1 and CDR2 are DFQATT and SNEGSKA (reference sequence). The CDR3 loop is CSARKGEGQYF. As DNA, the CDR3 is TGCAGTGCTAGGAAGGGTGAGGGCCAGTACTTC.

There are a few counts of this clonotype. The genes are TRBV12-3 or TRBV12-4 and TRBJ1-2; 11 bases agree with TRBD1. This CDR3 comprises 13 residues. V was clipped by 4 bases and J by 14 bases; unmatched bases: 9. The DNA for the CDR3 is TGTGCCAGCAGTTCCAGGACAGGGGGCGCGGATACCTTC. Residues: CASSSRTGGADTF.

A few counts support this clonotype. CDR3 residues: CASTRGHTEAFF. In DNA, the CDR3 is TGTGCCAGCACCCGTGGACACACTGAAGCTTTCTTT. The V gene is TRBV6-1, the J gene TRBJ1-1; D unclear. This CDR3 contains 12 residues. The V and J ends lost 7 bases and 3 bases respectively, with 9 bases between them. CDR1 and CDR2 (germline): MNHNS, SASEGT.

The chain uses TRBV7-9 and TRBJ2-7, with 9 bases lining up with TRBD1. Trimming cost V 5 bases and J 5 bases; bases outside gene matches: 7. The CDR3 is made up of 14 amino acids. The germline CDR1 and CDR2 sequences are SEHNR and FQNEAQ (reference sequence). The CDR3: CASSLRGQGHEQYF. The DNA for the CDR3 is TGTGCCAGCAGCCTGCGGGGACAGGGACACGAGCAGTACTTC.

This clonotype showed up many times. The chain joins TRBV25-1 to TRBJ2-1; TRBD2 matches at 9 bases. Germline V lookup: CDR1 MGHDK, CDR2 SYGVNS. V trimming: 1 base; J trimming: 5 bases; junction bases outside the gene matches: 9. The CDR3 has 17 amino acids. DNA of the CDR3: TGTGCCAGCAGTGAATTAGCTAGCGGGACGACTCACAATGAGCAGTTCTTC. It encodes CASSELASGTTHNEQFF.

This clonotype was detected only a few times. The rearrangement links TRBV20-1 to TRBJ1-1; D gene unclear. Germline V gives CDR1 DFQATT, CDR2 SNEGSKA (reference sequence). V dropped 3 bases and J dropped 5 bases, with 10 bases sitting between them. The CDR3 is 12 residues long. The CDR3 bases are TGCAGTGCTAGTGAGGCAAGGACTGAAGCTTTCTTT. This gives the protein CSASEARTEAFF.

The sample holds a few counts of this clonotype. This chain uses TRBV11-2 with TRBJ2-1, with D unresolved. V was trimmed by 0 bases and J by 3 bases, leaving 15 bases between them. Germline V gives CDR1 SGHAT, CDR2 FQNNGV. The CDR3 totals 17 residues. The DNA of the CDR3 is TGTGCCAGCAGCTTAGATGCTGTGTTTTTAAGCTACAATGAGCAGTTCTTC. Translation: CASSLDAVFLSYNEQFF.

V usage is TRBV27 and J usage is TRBJ2-5, with D tentatively TRBD1 (6 bases). Germline-derived CDR1 and CDR2 are MNHEY and SMNVEV (reference sequence). The CDR3 is made up of 13 amino acids. V lost 6 bases and J lost 5, with 13 bases in between. The CDR3 reads CASRTQGKETQYF. The CDR3 DNA reads TGTGCCAGCAGGACACAGGGAAAGGAGACCCAGTACTTC.

In this sample, this clonotype turned up once. The chain combines TRBV6-1 with TRBJ2-3, with 11 nucleotides matching TRBD2. Germline V CDR1 and CDR2: MNHNS, SASEGT. The CDR3 is 15 amino acids. V lost 8 bases to trimming and J lost 5 bases; unmatched junction nucleotides: 9. The CDR3 reads CASRATSGGIDTQYF. CDR3 coding DNA: TGTGCCAGCCGGGCCACTAGCGGGGGTATAGATACGCAGTATTTT.